The 8 T cell receptor beta chains presented below share a single source sample, sequenced in a study of T-cell reconstitution after alpha-beta-depleted transplantation in children. During its preparation, the TCRbeta library received unique molecular identifiers. MiXCR was run by TCRdb on the PCR reads, yielding one entry per CDR3 protein. This table has fewer than 700,000 distinct CDR3 sequences, 23% appearing once. The source was PBMCs, mostly from graft donor cells, collected 360 days after TCRalphabeta/CD19-depleted stem cell transplant. The receptor set was obtained from a boy under three years old who had a stem cell transplant for acute myeloid leukemia, so the T cells may come from the graft donor.

This clonotype was counted at least ten times. The rearrangement joins TRBV19 to TRBJ1-6; D call uncertain. Trimming cost V 5 bases and J 7 bases, with 9 bases left between them. There are 13 residues in the CDR3. Looked up from germline, CDR1 is LNHDA and CDR2 is SQIVND (reference sequence). The chain's CDR3 is CASSFLGNSPLHF. CDR3 nucleotides: TGTGCCAGTAGTTTCCTAGGGAATTCACCCCTCCACTTT. The full variable domain, in which reference TRBV19 and TRBJ1-6 provide the parts outside the CDR3, is DGGITQSPKYLFRKEGQNVTLSCEQNLNHDAMYWYRQDPGQGLRLIYYSQIVNDFQKGDIAEGYSVSREKKESFPLTVTSAQKNPTAFYLCASSFLGNSPLHFGNGTRLTVT.

The chain combines TRBV12-3 or TRBV12-4 with TRBJ2-3; 7 nucleotides align to TRBD2. CDR3 length: 15 residues. With 7 bases clipped from V and 0 bases from J, the junction kept 7 bases outside the gene matches. CDR3 sequence reads: CASTQGGVSTDTQYF. DNA for the CDR3: TGTGCCAGCACCCAGGGAGGGGTGAGCACAGATACGCAGTATTTT.

This clonotype was seen only a few times. The chain employs TRBV20-1 and TRBJ2-7; no clear D. Deletions cut 3 bases from V and 7 bases from J, with 10 bases between. The CDR3 spans 11 residues. Looked up from germline, CDR1 is DFQATT and CDR2 is SNEGSKA (reference sequence). CDR3 in amino acids: CSARNEAEQYF. Written as DNA, the CDR3 is TGCAGTGCTAGGAACGAAGCAGAGCAGTACTTC.

The chain combines TRBV10-3 with TRBJ2-4; D remains ambiguous. V gave up 5 bases and J gave up 0 bases, with 8 bases separating them. Germline V gene sequence: CDR1 ENHRY, CDR2 SYGVKD. The CDR3 is made up of 14 amino acids. The CDR3 sequence: CAISSSGAKNIQYF. The CDR3 DNA reads TGTGCCATCAGTTCCTCTGGAGCCAAAAACATTCAGTACTTC.

The chain couples TRBV6-1 to TRBJ1-5; D call uncertain. The length of the CDR3 is 16 residues. Looked up from germline, CDR1 is MNHNS and CDR2 is SASEGT. V lost 6 bases and J lost 0, with 15 bases in between. The CDR3 DNA reads as TGTGCCAGCAGCACCATGAGTGTTCTTAGCAATCAGCCCCAGCATTTT. Its translation: CASSTMSVLSNQPQHF.

The chain has TRBV6-5 and TRBJ2-2, with D possibly being TRBD1 (5 bases). The CDR3 length is 15 residues. Trimming removed 0 bases at V and 4 bases at J, with 9 bases between. From germline, CDR1 is MNHEY and CDR2 SVGAGI. The CDR3 coding sequence is TGTGCCAGCAGTTACTCCTCCAGGGCCACCGGGGAGCTGTTTTTT. It specifies CASSYSSRATGELFF.

This clonotype was detected a few times. The chain uses TRBV9 and TRBJ2-5; TRBD2 aligns across 11 bases. Germline V lookup: CDR1 SGDLS, CDR2 YYNGEE. The CDR3 consists of 18 residues. The V and J ends lost 0 bases and 2 bases, in that order; junction bases with no gene match: 9. For the CDR3, the DNA is TGTGCCAGCAGCGTAGGGCTAGCGGGGGGCCAAATTCAAGAGACCCAGTACTTC. Amino acid sequence: CASSVGLAGGQIQETQYF. Together with reference TRBV9 and TRBJ2-5, the CDR3 gives the full variable domain: DSGVTQTPKHLITATGQRVTLRCSPRSGDLSVYWYQQSLDQGLQFLIQYYNGEERAKGNILERFSAQQFPDLHSELNLSSLELGDSALYFCASSVGLAGGQIQETQYFGPGTRLLVL.

This clonotype showed up just a few times. The V gene is TRBV6-5, the J gene TRBJ2-7; D unclear. CDR3 length: 13 residues. The V and J ends lost 0 bases and 3 bases respectively, with 6 bases between them. Germline V lookup: CDR1 MNHEY, CDR2 SVGAGI. The CDR3, as DNA: TGTGCCAGCAGTTACTCGAGGTTCTACGAGCAGTACTTC. Translated, it gives CASSYSRFYEQYF.